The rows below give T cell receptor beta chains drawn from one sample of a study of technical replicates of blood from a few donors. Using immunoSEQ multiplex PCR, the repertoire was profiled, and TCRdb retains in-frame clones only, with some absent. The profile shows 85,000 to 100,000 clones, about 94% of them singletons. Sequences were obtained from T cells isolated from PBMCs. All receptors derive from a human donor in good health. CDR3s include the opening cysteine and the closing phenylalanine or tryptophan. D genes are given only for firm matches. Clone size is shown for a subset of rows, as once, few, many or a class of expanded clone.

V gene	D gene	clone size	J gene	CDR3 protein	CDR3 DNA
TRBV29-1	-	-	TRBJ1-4	CSAGTSNEKLFF	TGCAGCGCGGGGACATCGAATGAAAAACTGTTTTTT
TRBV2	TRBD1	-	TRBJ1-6	CASRSTGGASPLHF	TGTGCCAGCAGATCGACAGGGGGTGCGTCACCCCTCCACTTT
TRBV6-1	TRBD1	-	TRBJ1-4	CASSDGQGSHEKLFF	TGTGCCAGCAGTGACGGACAGGGATCTCATGAAAAACTGTTTTTT
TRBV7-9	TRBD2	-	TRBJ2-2	CASSSGGLASTGELFF	TGTGCCAGCAGCTCGGGTGGACTAGCGAGCACCGGGGAGCTGTTTTTT
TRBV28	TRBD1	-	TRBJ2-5	CASSSPAGGGGETQYF	TGTGCCAGCAGTTCTCCGGCAGGGGGCGGTGGGGAGACCCAGTACTTC
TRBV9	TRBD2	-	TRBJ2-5	CASSVGTGGQETQYF	TGTGCCAGCAGCGTTGGGACGGGGGGCCAAGAGACCCAGTACTTC
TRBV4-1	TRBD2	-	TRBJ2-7	CASSPRHTSGSSYEQYF	TGCGCCAGCAGCCCACGTCATACTAGCGGAAGCTCCTACGAGCAGTACTTC
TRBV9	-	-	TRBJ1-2	CASSGTGYGYTF	TGTGCCAGCAGCGGCACAGGGTATGGCTACACCTTC
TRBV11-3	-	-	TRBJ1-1	CASSLVGGAEAFF	TGTGCCAGCAGCTTAGTGGGGGGAGCTGAAGCTTTCTTT
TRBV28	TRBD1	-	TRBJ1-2	CASRPPDRVSGYTF	TGTGCCAGCAGACCACCGGACAGGGTGAGCGGCTACACCTTC
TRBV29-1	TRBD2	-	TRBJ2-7	CSVELAEHYEQYF	TGCAGCGTTGAGCTAGCGGAACACTACGAGCAGTACTTC
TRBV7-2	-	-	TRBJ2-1	CASSLPGETIEQFF	TGTGCCAGCAGCTTACCGGGGGAGACTATTGAGCAGTTCTTC
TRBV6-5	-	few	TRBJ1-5	CASSTGWTNQPQHF	TGTGCCAGCAGTACAGGGTGGACGAATCAGCCCCAGCATTTT
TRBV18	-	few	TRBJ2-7	CASSLQDSREQYF	TGTGCCAGCTCATTACAGGACAGTCGCGAGCAGTACTTC
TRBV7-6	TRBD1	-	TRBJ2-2	CASSPGTGYITGELFF	TGTGCCAGCAGCCCGGGGACAGGGTATATCACCGGGGAGCTGTTTTTT
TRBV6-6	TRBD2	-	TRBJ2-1	CASSPGLANEQFF	TGTGCCAGCAGTCCGGGACTAGCAAATGAGCAGTTCTTC
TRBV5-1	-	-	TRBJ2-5	CASSFRDIRETQYF	TGCGCCAGCAGCTTCCGGGACATTAGAGAGACCCAGTACTTC
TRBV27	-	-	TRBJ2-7	CASTPSEIGEQYF	TGTGCCAGCACCCCTAGCGAGATCGGCGAGCAGTACTTC
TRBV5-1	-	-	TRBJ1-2	CASSPTEPLYGYTF	TGCGCCAGCAGTCCGACAGAACCTCTCTATGGCTACACCTTC
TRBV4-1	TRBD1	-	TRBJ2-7	CASSHGGSGQGSYEQYF	TGCGCCAGCAGCCACGGAGGAAGCGGACAGGGGTCCTACGAGCAGTACTTC
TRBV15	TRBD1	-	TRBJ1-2	CATRYRGGGYGYTF	TGTGCCACCAGGTACAGGGGAGGAGGCTATGGCTACACCTTC
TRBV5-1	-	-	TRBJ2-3	CASSYMPGGTDTQYF	TGCGCCAGCAGCTATATGCCGGGAGGCACAGATACGCAGTATTTT
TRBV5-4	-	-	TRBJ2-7	CASSLPSGGTYEQYF	TGTGCCAGCAGCTTGCCTAGTGGAGGGACCTACGAGCAGTACTTC
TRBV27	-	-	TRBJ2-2	CASSLSIGTSPTGELFF	TGTGCCAGCAGTTTATCGATCGGGACATCTCCCACCGGGGAGCTGTTTTTT
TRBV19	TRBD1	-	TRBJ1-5	CASSSTFGTGTYQPQHF	TGTGCCAGTAGTTCCACCTTTGGGACAGGTACTTATCAGCCCCAGCATTTT
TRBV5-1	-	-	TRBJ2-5	CASSPEVPGETQYF	TGCGCCAGCAGCCCTGAGGTTCCGGGGGAGACCCAGTACTTC
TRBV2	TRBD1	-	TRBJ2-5	CASSDGTGETQYF	TGTGCCAGCAGTGACGGGACAGGAGAGACCCAGTACTTC
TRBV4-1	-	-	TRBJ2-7	CASSQGAMSASSYEQYF	TGCGCCAGCAGCCAAGGCGCGATGTCCGCGAGCTCCTACGAGCAGTACTTC
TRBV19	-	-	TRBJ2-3	CASSIFGNTDTQYF	TGTGCCAGTAGTATTTTCGGGAACACAGATACGCAGTATTTT
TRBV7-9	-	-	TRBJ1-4	CASSALEKLFF	TGTGCCAGCAGCGCCCTAGAAAAACTGTTTTTT
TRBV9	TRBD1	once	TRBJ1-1	CASSANTGGGTEAFF	TGTGCCAGCAGCGCTAACACAGGGGGCGGCACTGAAGCTTTCTTT
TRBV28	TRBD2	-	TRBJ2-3	CASGTFGRASKGEDTQYF	TGTGCCAGCGGGACCTTCGGGAGGGCCTCAAAGGGGGAAGATACGCAGTATTTT
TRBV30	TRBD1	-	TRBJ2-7	CAAFTGGTYEQYF	TGTGCCGCCTTTACAGGGGGGACCTACGAGCAGTACTTC
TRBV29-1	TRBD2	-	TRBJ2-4	CSVAGTSLGIQYF	TGCAGCGTTGCCGGGACTAGCCTTGGCATTCAGTACTTC
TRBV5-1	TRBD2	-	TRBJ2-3	CASSPGGLASADTQYF	TGCGCCAGCAGCCCCGGGGGACTAGCAAGCGCAGATACGCAGTATTTT
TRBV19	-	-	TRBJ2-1	CASSPTTGEQFF	TGTGCCAGTAGTCCGACGACAGGTGAGCAGTTCTTC
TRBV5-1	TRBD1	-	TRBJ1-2	CASSLPSAGGAYGYTF	TGCGCCAGCAGCTTGCCGTCTGCAGGGGGCGCATACGGCTACACCTTC
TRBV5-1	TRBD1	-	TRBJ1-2	CASSLSGGDKYGYTF	TGCGCCAGCAGCTTGTCAGGGGGCGATAAGTATGGCTACACCTTC
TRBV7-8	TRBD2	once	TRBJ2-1	CASSLGRTSGSREQFF	TGTGCCAGCAGCTTAGGCAGGACTAGCGGGAGTAGGGAGCAGTTCTTC
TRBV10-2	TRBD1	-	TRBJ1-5	CASRTGTSQPQHF	TGCGCCAGTCGGACAGGGACGAGCCAGCCCCAGCATTTT
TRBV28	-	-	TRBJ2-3	CASSLDSSTDTQYF	TGTGCCAGCAGTTTAGACAGCAGCACAGATACGCAGTATTTT
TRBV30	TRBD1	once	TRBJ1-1	CAWRRTGKNTEAFF	TGTGCCTGGAGGAGGACAGGGAAGAACACTGAAGCTTTCTTT
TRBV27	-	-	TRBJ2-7	CASNPTSLTSSYEQYF	TGTGCCAGCAACCCAACGAGCTTAACGAGCTCCTACGAGCAGTACTTC
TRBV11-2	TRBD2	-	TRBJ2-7	CASSLAGRAYEQYF	TGTGCCAGCAGCTTAGCAGGGAGGGCCTACGAGCAGTACTTC
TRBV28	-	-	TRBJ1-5	CASSPQGRGVSNQPQHF	TGTGCCAGCAGTCCCCAGGGGAGAGGAGTATCGAATCAGCCCCAGCATTTT
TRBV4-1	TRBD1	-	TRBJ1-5	CASSQDLTGGLPQHF	TGCGCCAGCAGCCAAGATTTAACAGGGGGCCTGCCCCAGCATTTT
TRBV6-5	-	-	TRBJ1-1	CASSYTQNTEAFF	TGTGCCAGCAGTTATACTCAAAACACTGAAGCTTTCTTT
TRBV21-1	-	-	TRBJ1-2	CASRSGGCNGYTF	TGTGCCAGCAGGAGCGGAGGGTGTAATGGCTACACCTTC
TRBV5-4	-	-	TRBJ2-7	CASSLVQGDHEQYF	TGTGCCAGCAGCTTGGTCCAGGGCGACCACGAGCAGTACTTC
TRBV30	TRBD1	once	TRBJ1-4	CAYRGGMGEKLFF	TGTGCCTACAGGGGAGGTATGGGTGAAAAACTGTTTTTT
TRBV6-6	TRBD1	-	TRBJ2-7	CASTLQGERYEQYF	TGTGCCAGCACCCTACAGGGGGAACGGTACGAGCAGTACTTC
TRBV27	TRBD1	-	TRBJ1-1	CASSPDTAVRGHEAFF	TGTGCCAGCAGTCCGGACACGGCGGTGAGGGGGCATGAAGCTTTCTTT
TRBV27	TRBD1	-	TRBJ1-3	CASRSIQGDSGNTIYF	TGTGCCAGCAGATCAATTCAGGGGGACTCCGGAAACACCATATATTTT
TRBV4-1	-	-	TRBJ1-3	CASSQRLGRGAAGTIYF	TGCGCCAGCAGCCAACGCTTGGGGCGGGGGGCCGCAGGCACCATATATTTT
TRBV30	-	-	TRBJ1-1	CAWSLSELTEAFF	TGTGCCTGGAGCCTCTCCGAGTTGACTGAAGCTTTCTTT
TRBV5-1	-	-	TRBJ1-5	CASSLAGGGDQPQHF	TGCGCCAGCAGCTTGGCCGGGGGGGGTGATCAGCCCCAGCATTTT
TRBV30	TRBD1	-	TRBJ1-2	CAASDRGLYGYTF	TGTGCTGCCTCAGACAGGGGTCTCTATGGCTACACCTTC
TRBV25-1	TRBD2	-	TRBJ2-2	CASSPSGGQNTGELFF	TGTGCCAGCAGCCCTAGCGGGGGCCAAAACACCGGGGAGCTGTTTTTT